The T cell receptor beta chain under discussion was sequenced for a study of lymphopenia after photon versus proton radiotherapy. J lost 4 bases, V lost 2 bases, and 9 bases had no gene match. The CDR3 sequence is 15 residues long. Per the germline V gene, CDR1 is GTSNPN and CDR2 is SVGIG (reference sequence). Some clones are missing from TCRdb's copy, which holds only in-frame ones; the method was immunoSEQ multiplex PCR. In the table there are about 12,000 clones, roughly 90% of which are singletons. The specimen comprised peripheral blood, sampled from a patient treated with proton-based radiotherapy. This chain joins TRBV30 and TRBJ2-5, with TRBD2 matching 8 bases. This receptor was obtained from a man in his sixties with pancreatic cancer. CDR3 DNA sequence: TGTGCCTGGAGTACTACCGGACTAGCAAGAGAGACCCAGTACTTC. This gives the protein CAWSTTGLARETQYF.